This T cell receptor beta chain was recorded in a study of naive and memory T cell subsets. The beta constant-region primer was an equimolar mix of two oligonucleotides covering TRBC1 and TRBC2. Four rounds of PCR amplified the ligated cDNA using nested alpha and beta constant-region primers plus SP2. MiXCR, run by TCRdb on the UMI-ligation and nested PCR reads, gives a single entry per CDR3 protein. The sample consists of around 83,000 distinct CDR3 sequences, around 10% of them appearing once. Comment on this clonotype: Its target is not known.

V was pared by 1 base and J by 3 bases, with 4 bases between. There are 13 residues in the CDR3. CDR1 SNHLY and CDR2 FYNNEI come from the germline V gene. General study findings and limits: A few larger clonotypes appeared in naive repertoires, especially CD8, possibly memory cells re-expressing CD45RA.

This TCR came from a human donor in good health. The specimen was naive CD4+ T cells from blood. J is TRBJ1-5 and V is TRBV2; the D is unclear. CDR3 DNA: TGTGCCAGCAGTGAAGGGAACAATCAGCCCCAGCATTTT. This sequence encodes CASSEGNNQPQHF.